This T cell receptor beta chain was documented in a study of blood T cell repertoires in COVID-19. Looking at the study overall: The study drew acute and convalescent COVID-19 samples from the United States, Italy and Spain. PBMCs, B-cell-depleted T cells, or T cells were the source of the cDNA or gDNA that made up the material.

This CDR3 has 15 amino acids. Germline CDR1 SGHTA, CDR2 FQGNSA. V shed 1 base and J shed 3 bases, with 10 bases lying between them. The method was immunoSEQ multiplex PCR; TCRdb's version includes in-frame clones alone and lacks a portion of them. The table includes 240,000 or so clones, 75% to 85% detected once. The sequenced sample consisted of peripheral blood. The chain links TRBV7-2 to TRBJ1-3, with unresolved D. The TCR was taken from an older woman with active or convalescent COVID-19. The CDR3 coding sequence is TGTGCCAGCAGCTTAGGAGGGCCTCTTGGAAACACCATATATTTT. It codes for CASSLGGPLGNTIYF.